What follows are 4 T cell receptor beta chains derived from one specimen sequenced in a study of cytomegalovirus exposure and HLA in healthy donors (dated by TCRdb to about 2017). To prepare the library, the immunoSEQ multiplex PCR assay was applied. For the multiplex PCR, a mixture combining 60 forward primers for TCR Vbeta segments and 13 reverse primers for TCR Jbeta segments was used. TCRdb mirrors the immuneACCESS table, restricted to in-frame sequences. Some clones are absent from its copies; in checked studies, under half trace to an unresolved V gene, and the reason for the others is unknown. This sample comprises about 120,000 clones, roughly 80% of them detected only once. Together, the top ten hold approximately 2.4% of the sample. The sample comprised PBMCs. The source is a female donor in good health and CMV-seronegative.

The chain carries TRBV4-2 and TRBJ1-2; tentative D call: TRBD1 (5 bases). The V gene lost 4 bases and the J gene lost 14 bases, with 17 bases spanning the gap. The CDR3 has 12 amino acids. Germline V gives CDR1 LGHNA, CDR2 YNFKEQ. The CDR3 DNA reads TGTGCCAGCAGCCGTGGGGACTCCCTTAATACCTTC. Protein: CASSRGDSLNTF.

The genes are TRBV19 and TRBJ1-3, with D unresolved. The germline V gene encodes CDR1 LNHDA and CDR2 SQIVND (reference sequence). CDR3 length equals 13 residues. V dropped 7 bases and J dropped 0 bases, with 7 bases sitting between them. CDR3: CASTVSSGNTIYF. The CDR3, as DNA: TGTGCCAGTACCGTGTCCTCTGGAAACACCATATATTTT.

The chain employs TRBV7-2 and TRBJ2-5; 8 positions match TRBD2. Germline values: CDR1 SGHTA, CDR2 FQGNSA. The length of the CDR3 is 14 residues. Trimming removed 1 base from V and 3 bases from J; junction bases left unmatched: 1. The DNA for the CDR3 is TGTGCCAGCAGCTTAGGTAGCGGGGAAGAGACCCAGTACTTC. Translated, it gives CASSLGSGEETQYF. The variable domain in full, completed from reference TRBV7-2 and TRBJ2-5, reads GAGVSQSPSNKVTEKGKDVELRCDPISGHTALYWYRQSLGQGLEFLIYFQGNSAPDKSGLPSDRFSAERTGGSVSTLTIQRTQQEDSAVYLCASSLGSGEETQYFGPGTRLLVL.

The V and J genes are TRBV5-1 and TRBJ1-6; maybe TRBD1 (5 bases). The germline V gene has CDR1 SGHRS and CDR2 YFSETQ. The CDR3 has 14 amino acids. V was shortened by 4 bases and J by 7 bases, with 12 bases between the two germline ends. The CDR3 sequence: CASSEGVRNSPLHF. CDR3 coding DNA: TGCGCCAGCAGCGAAGGGGTGCGGAATTCACCCCTCCACTTT.